The clone carrying this T cell receptor (beta chain) was seen a few times. TCRdb reanalysed the RT-PCR reads using MiXCR and keeps one entry per CDR3 protein. This table holds about 87,000 distinct CDR3 sequences, roughly 5.1% found once. Germline values: CDR1 DFQATT, CDR2 SNEGSKA (reference sequence). The CDR3 is made up of 18 amino acids. This sample stems from a study of patients and donors after allogeneic stem cell transplantation. The sequencing sample was made of blood, either unsorted or a sorted T cell fraction (not recorded which). The TCR originated in a human donor who was either an allogeneic HSCT recipient or a stem cell or donor lymphocyte infusion donor (not recorded which). It is not recorded whose cells these are; they may come from a transplant donor. This chain joins TRBV20-1 and TRBJ2-5; 15 positions match TRBD2. CDR3 sequence reads: CSPQLHPGLAGGQETQYF. DNA for the CDR3: TGCAGCCCCCAGCTACACCCGGGACTAGCGGGGGGACAAGAGACCCAGTACTTC.